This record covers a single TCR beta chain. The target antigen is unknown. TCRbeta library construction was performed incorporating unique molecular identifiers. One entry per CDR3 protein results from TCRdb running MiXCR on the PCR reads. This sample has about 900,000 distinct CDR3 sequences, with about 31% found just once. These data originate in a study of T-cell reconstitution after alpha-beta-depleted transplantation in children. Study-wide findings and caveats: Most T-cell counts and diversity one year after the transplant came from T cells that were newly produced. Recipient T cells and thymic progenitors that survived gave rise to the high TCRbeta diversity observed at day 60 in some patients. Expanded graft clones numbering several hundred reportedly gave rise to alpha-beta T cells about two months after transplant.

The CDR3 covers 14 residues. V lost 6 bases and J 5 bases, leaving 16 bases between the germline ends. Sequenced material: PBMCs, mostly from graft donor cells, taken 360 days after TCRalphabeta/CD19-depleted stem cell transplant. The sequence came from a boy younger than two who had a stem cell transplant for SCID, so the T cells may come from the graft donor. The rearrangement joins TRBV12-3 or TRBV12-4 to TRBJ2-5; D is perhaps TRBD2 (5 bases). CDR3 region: CASRPRAQGETQYF. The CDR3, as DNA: TGTGCCAGCAGGCCGCGGGCCCAAGGGGAGACCCAGTACTTC.